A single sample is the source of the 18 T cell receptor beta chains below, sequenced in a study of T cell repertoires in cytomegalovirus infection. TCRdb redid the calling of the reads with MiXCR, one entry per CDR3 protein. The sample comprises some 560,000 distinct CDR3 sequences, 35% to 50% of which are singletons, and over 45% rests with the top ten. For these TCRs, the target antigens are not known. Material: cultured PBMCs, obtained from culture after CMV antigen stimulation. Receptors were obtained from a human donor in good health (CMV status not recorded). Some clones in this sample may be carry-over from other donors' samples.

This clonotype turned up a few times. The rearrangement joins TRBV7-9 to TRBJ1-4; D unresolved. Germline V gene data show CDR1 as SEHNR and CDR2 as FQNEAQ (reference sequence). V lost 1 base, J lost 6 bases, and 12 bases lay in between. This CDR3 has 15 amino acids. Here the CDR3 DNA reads TGTGCCAGCAGCTTAGGCATCGGCGGTTATGAAAAACTGTTTTTT. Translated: CASSLGIGGYEKLFF. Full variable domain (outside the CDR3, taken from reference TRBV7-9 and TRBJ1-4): DTGVSQNPRHKITKRGQNVTFRCDPISEHNRLYWYRQTLGQGPEFLTYFQNEAQLEKSRLLSDRFSAERPKGSFSTLEIQRTEQGDSAMYLCASSLGIGGYEKLFFGSGTQLSVL.

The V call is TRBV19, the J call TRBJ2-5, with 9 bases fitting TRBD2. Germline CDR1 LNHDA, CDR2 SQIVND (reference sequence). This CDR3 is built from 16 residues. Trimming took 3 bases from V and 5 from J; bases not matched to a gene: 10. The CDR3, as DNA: TGTGCCAGTAGTATCCTTCGAACTAGCGGGCCCGAGACCCAGTACTTC. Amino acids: CASSILRTSGPETQYF. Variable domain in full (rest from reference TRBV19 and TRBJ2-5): DGGITQSPKYLFRKEGQNVTLSCEQNLNHDAMYWYRQDPGQGLRLIYYSQIVNDFQKGDIAEGYSVSREKKESFPLTVTSAQKNPTAFYLCASSILRTSGPETQYFGPGTRLLVL.

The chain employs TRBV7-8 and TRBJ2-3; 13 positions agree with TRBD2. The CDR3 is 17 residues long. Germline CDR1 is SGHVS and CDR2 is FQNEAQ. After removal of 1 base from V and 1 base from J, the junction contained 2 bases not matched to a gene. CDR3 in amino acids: CASSLVGTSGGTDTQYF. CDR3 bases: TGTGCCAGCAGCTTAGTGGGGACTAGCGGGGGCACAGATACGCAGTATTTT.

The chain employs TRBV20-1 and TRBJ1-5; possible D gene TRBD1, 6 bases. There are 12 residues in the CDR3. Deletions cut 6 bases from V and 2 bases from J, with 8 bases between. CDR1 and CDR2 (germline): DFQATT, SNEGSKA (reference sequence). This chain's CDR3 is CSARQGNQPQHF. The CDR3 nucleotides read TGCAGTGCGAGACAGGGCAATCAGCCCCAGCATTTT.

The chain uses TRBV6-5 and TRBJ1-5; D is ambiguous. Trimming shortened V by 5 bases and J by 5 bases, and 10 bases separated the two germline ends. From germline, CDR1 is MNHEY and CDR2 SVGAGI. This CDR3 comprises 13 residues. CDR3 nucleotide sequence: TGTGCCAGCAGTCGGGCCCTGTATCAGCCCCAGCATTTT. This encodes CASSRALYQPQHF.

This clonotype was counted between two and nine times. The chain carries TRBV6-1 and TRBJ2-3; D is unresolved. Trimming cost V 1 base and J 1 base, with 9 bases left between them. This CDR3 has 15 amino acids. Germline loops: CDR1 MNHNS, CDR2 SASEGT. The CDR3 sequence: CASSEDWVGTDTQYF. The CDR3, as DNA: TGTGCCAGCAGTGAAGACTGGGTGGGCACAGATACGCAGTATTTT.

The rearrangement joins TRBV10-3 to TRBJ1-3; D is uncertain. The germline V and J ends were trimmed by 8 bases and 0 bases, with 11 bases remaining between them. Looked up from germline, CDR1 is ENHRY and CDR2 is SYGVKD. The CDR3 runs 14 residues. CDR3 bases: TGTGCCATCGGTACGGGGAGCTCTGGAAACACCATATATTTT. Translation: CAIGTGSSGNTIYF.

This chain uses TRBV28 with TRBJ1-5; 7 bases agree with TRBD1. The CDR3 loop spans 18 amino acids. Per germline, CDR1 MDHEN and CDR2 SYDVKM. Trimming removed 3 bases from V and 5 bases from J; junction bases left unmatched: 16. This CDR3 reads CASSFFGRDRDVHQPQHF. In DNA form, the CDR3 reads TGTGCCAGCAGTTTTTTCGGGAGGGACAGAGACGTTCATCAGCCCCAGCATTTT.

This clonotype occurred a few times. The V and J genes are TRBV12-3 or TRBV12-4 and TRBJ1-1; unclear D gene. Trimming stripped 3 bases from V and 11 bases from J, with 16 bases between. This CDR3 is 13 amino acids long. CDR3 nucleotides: TGTGCCAGCAGTTTTGGGTCAGCCCTAGGGGCTTTCTTT. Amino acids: CASSFGSALGAFF.

The CDR3 region has the DNA TGTGCCAGCAGCTTAGGGGTATTGGGTGAGCAGTTCTTC. Its protein is CASSLGVLGEQFF. The chain employs TRBV11-2 and TRBJ2-1, with D unclear. Trimming stripped 1 base from V and 9 bases from J, with 10 bases between. The germline V gene has CDR1 SGHAT and CDR2 FQNNGV. The CDR3 has 13 amino acids.

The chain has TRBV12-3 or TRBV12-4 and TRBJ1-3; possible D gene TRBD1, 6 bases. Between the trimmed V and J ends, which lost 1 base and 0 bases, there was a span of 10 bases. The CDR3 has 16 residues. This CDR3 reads CASSLGGASSGNTIYF. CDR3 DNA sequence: TGTGCCAGCAGTTTAGGGGGGGCGTCCTCTGGAAACACCATATATTTT.

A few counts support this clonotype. DNA for the CDR3: TGTGCCAGCCGGACCCTGCGATGGCGAAGGTGTTTACGGGAGAACACTGAAGCTTTCTTT. This sequence encodes CASRTLRWRRCLRENTEAFF. J is TRBJ1-1 and V is TRBV25-1; D call uncertain. The CDR3 totals 20 residues. Germline V lookup: CDR1 MGHDK, CDR2 SYGVNS. The V gene lost 8 bases and the J gene lost 1 base, with 32 bases spanning the gap.

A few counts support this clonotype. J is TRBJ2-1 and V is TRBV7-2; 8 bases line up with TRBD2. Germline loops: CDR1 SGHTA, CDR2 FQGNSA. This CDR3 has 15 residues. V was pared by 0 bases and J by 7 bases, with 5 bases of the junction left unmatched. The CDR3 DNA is TGTGCCAGCAGCTTAGCCAGCGGGAGCTGGAATGAGCAGTTCTTC. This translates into CASSLASGSWNEQFF.

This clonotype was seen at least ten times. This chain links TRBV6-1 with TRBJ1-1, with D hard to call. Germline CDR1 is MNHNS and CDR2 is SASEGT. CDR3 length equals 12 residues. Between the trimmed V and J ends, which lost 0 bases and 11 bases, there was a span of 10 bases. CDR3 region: CASSEAGWTAFF. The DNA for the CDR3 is TGTGCCAGCAGTGAAGCGGGATGGACGGCTTTCTTT.

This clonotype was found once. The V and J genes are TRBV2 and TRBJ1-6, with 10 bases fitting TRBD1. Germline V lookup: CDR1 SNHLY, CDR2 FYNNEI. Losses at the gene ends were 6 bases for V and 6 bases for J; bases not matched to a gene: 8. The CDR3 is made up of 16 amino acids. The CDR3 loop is CASRTTGQGLNSPLHF. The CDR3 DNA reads TGTGCCAGCAGAACAACGGGACAGGGGCTTAATTCACCCCTCCACTTT.

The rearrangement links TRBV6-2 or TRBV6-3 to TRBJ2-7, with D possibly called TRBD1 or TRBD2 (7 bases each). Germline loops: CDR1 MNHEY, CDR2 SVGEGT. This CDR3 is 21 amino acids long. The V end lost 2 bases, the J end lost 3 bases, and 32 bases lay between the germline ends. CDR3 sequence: CASSYETGTPPRTRPYYEQYF. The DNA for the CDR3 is TGTGCCAGCAGTTACGAGACAGGGACACCCCCGCGGACTAGGCCCTACTACGAGCAGTACTTC.

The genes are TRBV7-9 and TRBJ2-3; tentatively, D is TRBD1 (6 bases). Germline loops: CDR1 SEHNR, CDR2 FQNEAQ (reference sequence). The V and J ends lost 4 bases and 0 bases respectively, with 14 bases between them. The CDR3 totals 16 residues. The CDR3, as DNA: TGTGCCAGCAGCTCGGTGGGGACAAAAAGCACAGATACGCAGTATTTT. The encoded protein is CASSSVGTKSTDTQYF.

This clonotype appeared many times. The DNA of the CDR3 is TGTGCCAGCAGCTTAGCGGGGGGCGGCACCCCAAACAATGAGCAGTTCTTC. It is translated as CASSLAGGGTPNNEQFF. V and J are TRBV7-6 and TRBJ2-1; D assignment may be TRBD1 or TRBD2 (6 bases each). The germline V gene encodes CDR1 SGHVS and CDR2 FNYEAQ. The V and J ends lost 0 bases and 5 bases respectively, with 17 bases between them. The CDR3 contains 17 residues.